The clone carrying this T cell receptor beta chain was observed a single time. Its target is not known. This sample was included in a study of chemoradiotherapy in HPV16-positive cancers. Broader study findings: Only a couple of HPV16-positive patients supplied the functional HPV-specificity definition.

TCRdb keeps only in-frame clones here, not all; method: immunoSEQ multiplex PCR. Of around 30,000 clones listed, about 92% are singletons. The CDR3 is 15 residues long. Trimming removed 6 bases from V and 2 bases from J, with 17 bases in between. Germline V gene data show CDR1 as MNHNY and CDR2 as SVGAGI (reference sequence). The sequence was collected from a human donor with HPV-associated anogenital cancer. This material consisted of blood, taken from a patient who underwent chemoradiotherapy. The chain carries TRBV6-6 and TRBJ2-7; D may be TRBD1 or TRBD2 (7 bases each). CDR3 sequence (DNA): TGTGCCAGCAGCCTTGGGAGGGACAGAACCTACGAGCAGTACTTC. Translated: CASSLGRDRTYEQYF.